A selection of T cell receptor beta chains follows, all from one sample in a study of radiotherapy plus CTLA-4 blockade in lung cancer. The data were produced by immunoSEQ multiplex PCR, yet TCRdb's version contains in-frame clones alone and is incomplete. This sample has 40,000 to 45,000 clones, with more than 70% found just once. The starting material was peripheral blood, obtained from a patient treated with radiotherapy plus ipilimumab. These receptors all stem from a human donor with non-small cell lung cancer whose response to radiotherapy plus ipilimumab could not be evaluated. The CDR3 runs from the conserved cysteine through the conserved F or W. A D gene is named only where the DNA matches it firmly. Size is stated for part of the rows, as once, few or many counts, or as a class when the clone is expanded.

TRBV5-4	-	-	TRBJ1-1	TGTGCCAACAGTACCGGGGGGACCCTTAGTGAAGCTTTCTTT	CANSTGGTLSEAFF
TRBV7-9	-	TRBD2	TRBJ2-7	TGTGCCAGCGAAGCGGGGGGTGAGCCGTCCTACGAGCAGTACTTC	CASEAGGEPSYEQYF
TRBV6-5	-	-	TRBJ1-1	TGTGCCAGCAGTTCCCCAGGGTCCCCGGTGAACACTGAAGCTTTCTTT	CASSSPGSPVNTEAFF
TRBV7-8	-	TRBD1	TRBJ1-1	TGTGCCAGCAGCTCTAAGACAGGGATGCGCTCACCAAACACTGAAGCTTTCTTT	CASSSKTGMRSPNTEAFF
TRBV4-1	-	-	TRBJ1-2	TGCGCCAGCAGCCAAGGTCCTTGGCAGACTAACTATGGCTACACCTTC	CASSQGPWQTNYGYTF
TRBV4-3	-	-	TRBJ1-1	TGCGCCAGCAGCCGCGGGGGGGGGAATACTGAAGCTTTCTTT	CASSRGGGNTEAFF
TRBV6-4	few	-	TRBJ2-2	TGTGCCAGCAGCGTAGCGGCCGGGGCGAAGGTCGGGGAGCTGTTTTTT	CASSVAAGAKVGELFF
TRBV19	few	TRBD1	TRBJ1-1	TGTGCCAGTACCAGGACAGGGGGGGTGAACACTGAAGCTTTCTTT	CASTRTGGVNTEAFF
TRBV11-2	-	-	TRBJ2-7	TGTGCCAGCAGCCGTACTAAATTCTACGAGCAGTACTTC	CASSRTKFYEQYF
TRBV9	-	TRBD2	TRBJ2-3	TGTGCCAGCAGCCCACAGCTAGCGGGATCGACAGATACGCAGTATTTT	CASSPQLAGSTDTQYF
TRBV28	-	TRBD1	TRBJ2-7	TGTGCCAGCGGTCGGGACAGGACCTACGAGCAGTACTTC	CASGRDRTYEQYF
TRBV7-9	medium-sized	-	TRBJ1-1	TGTGCCAGCAGCTTGGGGGGGGCTGGTGAAGCTTTCTTT	CASSLGGAGEAFF
TRBV29-1	-	-	TRBJ1-1	TGCAGCGGGGGGGACCACCTTGGCACTGAAGCTTTCTTT	CSGGDHLGTEAFF
TRBV4-1	-	TRBD2	TRBJ2-1	TGCGCCAGCAGCTTCCGACGGACTAGCGGCTCCTACAATGAGCAGTTCTTC	CASSFRRTSGSYNEQFF
TRBV30	-	TRBD1	TRBJ2-2	TGTGCCTGGAGTGTACAGGGGACGAACACCGGGGAGCTGTTTTTT	CAWSVQGTNTGELFF
TRBV11-3	-	TRBD1	TRBJ1-5	TGTGCCAGCAGCAACCACAGGGGAGGTGGCAATCAGCCCCAGCATTTT	CASSNHRGGGNQPQHF
TRBV5-1	-	-	TRBJ2-1	TGCGCCAGCAGCTTGGCCGCTAGCTACAATGAGCAGTTCTTC	CASSLAASYNEQFF
TRBV5-1	few	TRBD1	TRBJ1-1	TGCGCCAGCAGCCTTGAGGGGGCCACTGAAGCTTTCTTT	CASSLEGATEAFF
TRBV15	-	-	TRBJ2-5	TGTGCCACCAGCAGAGATGAACCGGGTTCTGAAGAGACCCAGTACTTC	CATSRDEPGSEETQYF
TRBV9	few	-	TRBJ2-2	TGTGCCAGCAGCGTCGGTCTGGACACCGGGGAGCTGTTTTTT	CASSVGLDTGELFF
TRBV4-2	-	TRBD2	TRBJ2-7	TGTGCCAGCAGCCAAGATACTCTAGCGGGAGGTACCCTCTACGAGCAGTACTTC	CASSQDTLAGGTLYEQYF
TRBV16	-	-	TRBJ1-5	TGTGCCAGCAGCCTCTCGTGGGGCGATCAACCCCAGCATTTT	CASSLSWGDQPQHF
TRBV10-3	few	TRBD2	TRBJ2-3	TGTGCCATCAGTGACGAAGCGATTAGCGGGACAGATACGCAGTATTTT	CAISDEAISGTDTQYF
TRBV7-9	-	-	TRBJ1-1	TGTGCCAGCAGCGCCTGGGCGGGGGCGGACACTGAAGCTTTCTTT	CASSAWAGADTEAFF
TRBV5-5	-	-	TRBJ2-7	TGTGCCAGCAGCTTTTTGCCCCCCCCTGGGCAATACGAGCAGTACTTC	CASSFLPPPGQYEQYF
TRBV5-1	-	-	TRBJ2-5	TGCGCCAGCAGCTTGGGGACAGTTCTAGGCCAAGAGACCCAGTACTTC	CASSLGTVLGQETQYF
TRBV7-9	once	TRBD1	TRBJ2-7	TGTGCCAGCAGCTTTTCGCCGACAGGGAACACCTACGAGCAGTACTTC	CASSFSPTGNTYEQYF